These 2 T cell receptor beta chains were sequenced from one sample in a study of beta chain features in type 1 diabetes. These receptors lack a known antigen. Notes on the study in general: Across all four CD4+ subsets, people with type 1 diabetes showed modestly shorter TCRB CDR3s.

Reverse transcribing all isolated RNA meant expressed TCRB transcripts were sequenced. Here immunoSEQ multiplex PCR was the method, and the copy in TCRdb shows in-frame clones only, minus some. Of about 140,000 clones listed, about an eighth are singletons. Sequencing input: central memory CD4+ T cells from blood. Source of these receptors: a man aged 18 to 29 with type 1 diabetes.

The chain is built from TRBV5-1 and TRBJ2-2, with D uncertain. Trimming removed 4 bases from V and 5 bases from J, with 18 bases in between. The CDR3 is 16 amino acids. The germline V gene has CDR1 SGHRS and CDR2 YFSETQ. CDR3 DNA: TGCGCCAGCAGCGTGTATCTAGGCCAGGAAACCGGGGAGCTGTTTTTT. Encoded protein: CASSVYLGQETGELFF.

V gene TRBV9 combines with J gene TRBJ2-5, with unresolved D. With 7 bases removed from V and 0 bases from J, the gap between germline ends came to 7 bases. CDR3 length: 12 residues. Germline loops: CDR1 SGDLS, CDR2 YYNGEE. The DNA for the CDR3 is TGTGCCAGCGGCCGTGACCAAGAGACCCAGTACTTC. It yields the protein CASGRDQETQYF.